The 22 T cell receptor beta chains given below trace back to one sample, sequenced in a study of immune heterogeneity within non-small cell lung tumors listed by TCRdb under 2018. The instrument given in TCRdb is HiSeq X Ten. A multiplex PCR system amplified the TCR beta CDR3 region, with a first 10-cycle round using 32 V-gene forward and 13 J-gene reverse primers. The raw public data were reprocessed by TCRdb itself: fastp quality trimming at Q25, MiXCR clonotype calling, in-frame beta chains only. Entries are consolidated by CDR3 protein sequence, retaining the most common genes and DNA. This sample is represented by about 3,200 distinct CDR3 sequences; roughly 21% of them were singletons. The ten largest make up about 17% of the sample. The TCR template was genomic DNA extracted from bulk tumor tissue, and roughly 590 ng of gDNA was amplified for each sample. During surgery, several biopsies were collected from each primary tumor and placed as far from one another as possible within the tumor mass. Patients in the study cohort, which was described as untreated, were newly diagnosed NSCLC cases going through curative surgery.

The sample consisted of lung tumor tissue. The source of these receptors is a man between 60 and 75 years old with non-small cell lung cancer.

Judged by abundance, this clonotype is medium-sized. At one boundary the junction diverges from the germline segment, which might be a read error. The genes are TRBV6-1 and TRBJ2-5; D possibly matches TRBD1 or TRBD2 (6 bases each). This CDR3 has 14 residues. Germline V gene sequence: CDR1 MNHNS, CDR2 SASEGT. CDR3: CASTEGGSQETQYF. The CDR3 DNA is TGTGCCAGCACTGAAGGGGGGAGCCAAGAGACCCAGTACTTC.

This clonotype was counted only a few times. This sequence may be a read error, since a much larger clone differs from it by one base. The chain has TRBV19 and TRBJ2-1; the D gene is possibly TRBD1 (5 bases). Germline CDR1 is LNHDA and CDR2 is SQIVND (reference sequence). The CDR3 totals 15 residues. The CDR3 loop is CASTKGQGWGNEQSF. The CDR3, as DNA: TGTGCCAGTACGAAGGGTCAGGGATGGGGAAATGAGCAGTCCTTC.

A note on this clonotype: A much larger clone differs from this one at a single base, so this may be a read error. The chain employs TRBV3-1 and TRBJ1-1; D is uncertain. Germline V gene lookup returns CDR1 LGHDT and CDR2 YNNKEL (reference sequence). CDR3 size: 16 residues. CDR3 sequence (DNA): TGTACCAGCAGCCAAGTTACACTCGACGGGAACACTGAAGCTTTCTTT. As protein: CTSSQVTLDGNTEAFF.

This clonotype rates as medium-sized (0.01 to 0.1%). The DNA for the CDR3 is TGTGCCAGCACCCTATCTGGCAGCCACAATGAGCAGTTCTTC. Protein sequence: CASTLSGSHNEQFF. The V gene is TRBV7-3, the J gene TRBJ2-1; no reliable D call. CDR1 and CDR2 (germline): SGHTA, FQGTGA. This CDR3 comprises 14 residues. The ends were cut back, 7 bases at V and 5 bases at J, with 15 bases in the middle.

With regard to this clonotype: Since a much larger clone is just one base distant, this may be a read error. In DNA form, the CDR3 reads TGTGCCATCAGCCCTCTACCCAGGGACAGGGGCGAAAAACTGTTTTTT. This gives the protein CAISPLPRDRGEKLFF. The gene calls are TRBV4-2 and TRBJ1-4; 10 bases align to TRBD1. CDR1 is LGHNA and CDR2 is YNFKEQ in the germline V gene. This CDR3 has 16 residues.

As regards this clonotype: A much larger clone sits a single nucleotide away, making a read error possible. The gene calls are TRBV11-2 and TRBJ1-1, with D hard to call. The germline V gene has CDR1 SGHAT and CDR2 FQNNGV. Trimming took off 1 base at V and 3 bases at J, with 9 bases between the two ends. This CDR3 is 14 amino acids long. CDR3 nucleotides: TGTGCCAGCAGCTTAGCCAGGACCGACACTGAAGCTTTCTTT. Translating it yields CASSLARTDTEAFF.

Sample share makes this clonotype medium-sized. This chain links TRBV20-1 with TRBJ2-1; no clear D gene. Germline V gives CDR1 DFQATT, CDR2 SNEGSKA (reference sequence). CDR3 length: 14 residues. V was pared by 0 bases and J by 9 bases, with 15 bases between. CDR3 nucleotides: TGCAGTGCTAGAGAGGTAGTGGAACGTCTTGAGCAGTTCTTC. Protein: CSAREVVERLEQFF.

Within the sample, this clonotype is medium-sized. The CDR3 sequence: CSASLGPNTEAFF. CDR3 bases: TGCAGTGCTAGCTTGGGGCCGAACACTGAAGCTTTCTTT. The rearrangement uses TRBV20-1 and TRBJ1-1, with D possibly matching TRBD1 (5 bases). V lost 3 bases and J lost 1, with 9 bases in between. CDR1 and CDR2 from the germline V gene are DFQATT and SNEGSKA (reference sequence). The CDR3 loop spans 13 amino acids.

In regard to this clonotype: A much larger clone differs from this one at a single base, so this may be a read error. The chain's CDR3 is CSVVGTAETQYF. CDR3 coding DNA: TGCAGCGTTGTAGGGACGGCAGAGACCCAGTACTTC. The gene calls are TRBV29-1 and TRBJ2-5; possibly TRBD1 or TRBD2 for D (5 bases each). The germline CDR1 and CDR2 sequences are SQVTM and ANQGSEA. This CDR3 comprises 12 residues. V lost 4 bases and J lost 4, with 10 bases in between.

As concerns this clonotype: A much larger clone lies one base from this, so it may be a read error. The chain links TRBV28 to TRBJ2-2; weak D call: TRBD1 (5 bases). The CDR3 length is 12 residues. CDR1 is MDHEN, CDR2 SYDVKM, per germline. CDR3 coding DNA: TGTGGCAGCAGTTTGACAGACGGGGAGCTGTTTTTT. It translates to CGSSLTDGELFF.

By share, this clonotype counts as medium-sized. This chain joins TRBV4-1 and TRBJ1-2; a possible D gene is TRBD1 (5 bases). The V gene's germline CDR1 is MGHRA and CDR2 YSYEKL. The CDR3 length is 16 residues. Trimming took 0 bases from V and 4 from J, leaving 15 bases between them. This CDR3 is CASSQETGQILYGYTF. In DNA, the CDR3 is TGCGCCAGCAGCCAAGAAACTGGACAAATTCTCTATGGCTACACCTTC.

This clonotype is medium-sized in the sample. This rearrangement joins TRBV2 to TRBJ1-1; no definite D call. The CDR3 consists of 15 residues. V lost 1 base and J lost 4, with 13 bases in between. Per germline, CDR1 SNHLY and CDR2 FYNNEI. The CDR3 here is CASSEEGGRATEAFF. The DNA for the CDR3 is TGTGCCAGCAGTGAAGAAGGAGGGAGAGCCACTGAAGCTTTCTTT.

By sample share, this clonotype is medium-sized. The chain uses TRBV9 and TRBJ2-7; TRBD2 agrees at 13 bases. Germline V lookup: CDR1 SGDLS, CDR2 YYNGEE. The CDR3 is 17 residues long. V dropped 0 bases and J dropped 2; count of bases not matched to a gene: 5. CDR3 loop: CASSVASGLAGTYEQYF. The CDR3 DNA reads TGTGCCAGCAGCGTAGCCTCGGGACTAGCGGGAACCTACGAGCAGTACTTC.

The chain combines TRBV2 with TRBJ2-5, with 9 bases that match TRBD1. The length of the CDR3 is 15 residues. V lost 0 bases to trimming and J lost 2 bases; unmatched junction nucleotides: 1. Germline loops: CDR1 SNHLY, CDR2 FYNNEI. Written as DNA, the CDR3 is TGTGCCAGCAGTGAAGCGACAGGGGGACAAGAGACCCAGTACTTC. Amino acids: CASSEATGGQETQYF.

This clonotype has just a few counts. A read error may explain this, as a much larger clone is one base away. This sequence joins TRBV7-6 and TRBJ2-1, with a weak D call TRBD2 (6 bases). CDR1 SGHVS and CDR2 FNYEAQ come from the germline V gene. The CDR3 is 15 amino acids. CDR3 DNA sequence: TGTGACAGCAGCATTAGCGGAAGCTCCTACAATGAGCAGTTCTTC. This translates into CDSSISGSSYNEQFF. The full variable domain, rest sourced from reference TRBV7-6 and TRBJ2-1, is GAGVSQSPRYKVTKRGQDVALRCDPISGHVSLYWYRQALGQGPEFLTYFNYEAQQDKSGLPNDRFSAERPEGSISTLTIQRTEQRDSAMYRCDSSISGSSYNEQFFGPGTRLTVL.

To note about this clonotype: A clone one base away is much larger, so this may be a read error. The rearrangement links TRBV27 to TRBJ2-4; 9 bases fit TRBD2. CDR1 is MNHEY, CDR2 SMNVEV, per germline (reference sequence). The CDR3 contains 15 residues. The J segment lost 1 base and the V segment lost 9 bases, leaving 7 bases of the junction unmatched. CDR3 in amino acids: CARSPSGGAKNIQYF. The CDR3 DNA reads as TGTGCCAGAAGCCCGAGCGGGGGGGCCAAAAACATTCAGTACTTC.

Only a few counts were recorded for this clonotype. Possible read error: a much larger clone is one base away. The CDR3 loop is CAISEEGELFF. CDR3 sequence (DNA): TGTGCCATCAGTGAGGAGGGGGAGCTGTTTTTT. The chain employs TRBV28 and TRBJ2-2; no clear D gene. The CDR3 sequence is 11 residues long. The germline V gene has CDR1 MDHEN and CDR2 SYDVKM.

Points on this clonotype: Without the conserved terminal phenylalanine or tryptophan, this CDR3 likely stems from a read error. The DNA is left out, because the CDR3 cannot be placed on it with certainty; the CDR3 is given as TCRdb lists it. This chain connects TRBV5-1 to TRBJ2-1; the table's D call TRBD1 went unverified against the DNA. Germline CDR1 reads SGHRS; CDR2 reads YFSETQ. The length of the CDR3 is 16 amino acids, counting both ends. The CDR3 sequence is CASSYPRAGAYNERFL.

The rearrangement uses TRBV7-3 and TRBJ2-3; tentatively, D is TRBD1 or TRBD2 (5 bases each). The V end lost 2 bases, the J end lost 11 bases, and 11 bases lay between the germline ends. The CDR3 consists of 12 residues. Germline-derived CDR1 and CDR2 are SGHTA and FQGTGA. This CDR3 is CASSLSVGVQYF. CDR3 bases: TGTGCCAGCAGCTTATCTGTGGGGGTGCAGTATTTT. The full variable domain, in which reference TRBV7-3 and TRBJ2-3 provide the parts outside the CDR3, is GAGVSQTPSNKVTEKGKYVELRCDPISGHTALYWYRQSLGQGPEFLIYFQGTGAADDSGLPNDRFFAVRPEGSVSTLKIQRTERGDSAVYLCASSLSVGVQYFGPGTRLTVL.

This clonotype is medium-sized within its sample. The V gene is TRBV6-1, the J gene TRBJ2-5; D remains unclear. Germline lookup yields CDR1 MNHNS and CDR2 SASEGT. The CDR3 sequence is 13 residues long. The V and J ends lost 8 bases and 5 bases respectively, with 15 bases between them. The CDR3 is CASEDPNVETQYF. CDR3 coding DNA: TGTGCCAGCGAGGACCCGAACGTGGAGACCCAGTACTTC.

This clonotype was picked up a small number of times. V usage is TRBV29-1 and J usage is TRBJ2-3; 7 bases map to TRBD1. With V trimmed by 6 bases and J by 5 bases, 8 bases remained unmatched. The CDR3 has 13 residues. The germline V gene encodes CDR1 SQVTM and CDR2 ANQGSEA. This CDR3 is CSVKQGNVDTQYF. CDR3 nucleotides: TGCAGCGTAAAACAGGGGAATGTAGATACGCAGTATTTT.

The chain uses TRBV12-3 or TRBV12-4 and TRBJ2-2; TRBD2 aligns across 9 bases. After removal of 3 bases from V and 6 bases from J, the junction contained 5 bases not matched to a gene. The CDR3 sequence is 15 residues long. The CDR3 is CASSLAGGRAGELFF. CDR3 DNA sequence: TGTGCCAGCAGTTTGGCGGGGGGGCGGGCCGGGGAGCTGTTTTTT.